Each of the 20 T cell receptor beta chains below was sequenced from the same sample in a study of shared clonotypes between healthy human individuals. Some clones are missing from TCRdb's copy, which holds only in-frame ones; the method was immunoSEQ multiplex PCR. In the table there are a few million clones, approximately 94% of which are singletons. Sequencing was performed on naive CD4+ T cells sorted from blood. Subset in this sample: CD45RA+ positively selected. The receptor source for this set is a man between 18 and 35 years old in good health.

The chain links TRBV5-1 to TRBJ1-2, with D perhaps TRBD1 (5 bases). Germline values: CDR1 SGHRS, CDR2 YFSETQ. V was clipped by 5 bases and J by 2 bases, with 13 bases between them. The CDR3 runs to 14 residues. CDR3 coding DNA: TGCGCCAGCAGTGACTCCGGGGGGAACTATGGCTACACCTTC. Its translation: CASSDSGGNYGYTF. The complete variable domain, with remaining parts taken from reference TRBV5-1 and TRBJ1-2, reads KAGVTQTPRYLIKTRGQQVTLSCSPISGHRSVSWYQQTPGQGLQFLFEYFSETQRNKGNFPGRFSGRQFSNSRSEMNVSTLELGDSALYLCASSDSGGNYGYTFGSGTRLTVV.

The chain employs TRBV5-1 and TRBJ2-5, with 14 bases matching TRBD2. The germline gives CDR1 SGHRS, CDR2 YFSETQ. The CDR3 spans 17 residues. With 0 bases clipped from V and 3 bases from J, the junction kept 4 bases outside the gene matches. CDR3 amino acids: CASSLEGLAGAKETQYF. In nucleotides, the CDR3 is TGCGCCAGCAGCTTGGAGGGACTAGCGGGGGCCAAAGAGACCCAGTACTTC.

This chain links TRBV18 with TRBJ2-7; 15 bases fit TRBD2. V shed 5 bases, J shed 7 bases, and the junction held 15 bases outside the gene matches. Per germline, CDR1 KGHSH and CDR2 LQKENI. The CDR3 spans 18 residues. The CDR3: CASSGGLAGGSSILEQYF. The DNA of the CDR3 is TGTGCCAGCTCAGGGGGACTAGCGGGAGGTTCTTCTATTTTGGAGCAGTACTTC.

CDR3 loop: CASSLVRVIANYGYTF. CDR3 sequence (DNA): TGTGCCAGCAGCTTAGTCCGGGTTATAGCTAACTATGGCTACACCTTC. The rearrangement uses TRBV7-9 and TRBJ1-2, with unresolved D. V dropped 1 base and J dropped 0 bases, with 12 bases sitting between them. This CDR3 is 16 amino acids long. Looked up from germline, CDR1 is SEHNR and CDR2 is FQNEAQ (reference sequence).

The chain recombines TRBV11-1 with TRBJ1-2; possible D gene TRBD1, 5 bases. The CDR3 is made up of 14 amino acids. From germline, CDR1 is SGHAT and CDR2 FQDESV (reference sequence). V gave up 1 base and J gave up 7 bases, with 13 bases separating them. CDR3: CASSLGEGRGGYTF. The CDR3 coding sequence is TGTGCCAGCAGCTTAGGTGAGGGTAGGGGTGGCTACACCTTC.

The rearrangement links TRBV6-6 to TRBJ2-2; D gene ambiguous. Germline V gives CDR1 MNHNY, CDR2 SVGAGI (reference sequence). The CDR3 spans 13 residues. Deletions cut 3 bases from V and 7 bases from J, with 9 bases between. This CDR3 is CASSYGQFGELFF. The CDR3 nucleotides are TGTGCCAGCAGTTATGGGCAGTTCGGGGAGCTGTTTTTT.

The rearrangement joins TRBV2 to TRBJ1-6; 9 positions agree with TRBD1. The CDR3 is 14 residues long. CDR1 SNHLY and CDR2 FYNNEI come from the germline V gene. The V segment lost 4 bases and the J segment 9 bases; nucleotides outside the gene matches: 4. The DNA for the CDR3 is TGTGCCAGCAGTGCGACAGGGGGTGGTTCACCCCTCCACTTT. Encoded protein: CASSATGGGSPLHF.

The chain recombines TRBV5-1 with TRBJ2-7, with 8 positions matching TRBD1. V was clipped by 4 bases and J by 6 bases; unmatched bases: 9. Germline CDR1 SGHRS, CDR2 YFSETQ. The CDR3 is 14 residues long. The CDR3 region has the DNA TGCGCCAGCAGCCCAAGTAGGACAGGGTCCGAGCAGTACTTC. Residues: CASSPSRTGSEQYF.

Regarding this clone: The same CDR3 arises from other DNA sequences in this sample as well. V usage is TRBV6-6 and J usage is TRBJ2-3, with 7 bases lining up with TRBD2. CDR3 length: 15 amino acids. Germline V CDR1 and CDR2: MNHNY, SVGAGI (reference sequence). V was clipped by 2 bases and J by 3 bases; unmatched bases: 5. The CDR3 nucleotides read TGTGCCAGCAGTTACGTTGGGGGGGGGACAGATACGCAGTATTTT. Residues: CASSYVGGGTDTQYF.

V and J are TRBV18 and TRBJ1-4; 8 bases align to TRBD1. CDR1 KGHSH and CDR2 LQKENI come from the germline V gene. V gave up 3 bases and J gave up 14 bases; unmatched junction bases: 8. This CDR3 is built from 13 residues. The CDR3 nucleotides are TGTGCCAGCTCACCCCTGACAGGGGAGGCCCTGTTTTTT. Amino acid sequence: CASSPLTGEALFF.

The CDR3 reads CSVEEDVWAEETQYF. The CDR3 DNA reads TGCAGCGTTGAAGAGGATGTTTGGGCAGAAGAGACCCAGTACTTC. The chain couples TRBV29-1 to TRBJ2-5; D not resolved. The CDR3 extends over 15 amino acids. Germline values: CDR1 SQVTM, CDR2 ANQGSEA. Trimming removed 0 bases at V and 3 bases at J, with 14 bases between.

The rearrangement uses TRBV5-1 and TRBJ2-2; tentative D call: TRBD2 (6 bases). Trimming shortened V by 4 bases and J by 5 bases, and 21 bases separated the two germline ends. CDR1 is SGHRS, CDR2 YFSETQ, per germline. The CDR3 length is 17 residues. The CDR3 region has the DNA TGCGCCAGCAGCCATGGGACTGGCGGGCGGGCTACCGGGGAGCTGTTTTTT. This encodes CASSHGTGGRATGELFF.

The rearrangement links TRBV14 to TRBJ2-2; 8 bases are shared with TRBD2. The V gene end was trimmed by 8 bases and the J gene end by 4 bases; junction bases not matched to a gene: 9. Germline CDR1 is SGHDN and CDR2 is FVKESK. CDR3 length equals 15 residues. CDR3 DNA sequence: TGTGCCAGCGGGAAGCGGGGGCAAACCACCGGGGAGCTGTTTTTT. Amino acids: CASGKRGQTTGELFF.

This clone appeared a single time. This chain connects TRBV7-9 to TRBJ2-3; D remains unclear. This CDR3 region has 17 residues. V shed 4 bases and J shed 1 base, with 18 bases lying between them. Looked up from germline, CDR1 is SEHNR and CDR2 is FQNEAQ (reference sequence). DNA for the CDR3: TGTGCCAGCAGCTCTGTCCCTGGCTATAGGGGCACAGATACGCAGTATTTT. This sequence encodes CASSSVPGYRGTDTQYF.

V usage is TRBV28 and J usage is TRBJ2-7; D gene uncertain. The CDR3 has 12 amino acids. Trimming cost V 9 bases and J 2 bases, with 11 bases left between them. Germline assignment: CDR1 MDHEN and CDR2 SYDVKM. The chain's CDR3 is CASNTVTYEQYF. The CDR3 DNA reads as TGTGCCAGTAACACAGTTACCTACGAGCAGTACTTC. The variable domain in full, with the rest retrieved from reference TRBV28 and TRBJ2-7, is DVKVTQSSRYLVKRTGEKVFLECVQDMDHENMFWYRQDPGLGLRLIYFSYDVKMKEKGDIPEGYSVSREKKERFSLILESASTNQTSMYLCASNTVTYEQYFGPGTRLTVT.

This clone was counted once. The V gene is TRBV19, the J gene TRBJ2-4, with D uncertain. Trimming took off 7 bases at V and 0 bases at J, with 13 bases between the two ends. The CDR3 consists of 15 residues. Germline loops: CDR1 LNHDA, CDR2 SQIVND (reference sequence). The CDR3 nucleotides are TGTGCCAGTACCCCCGATTTGAGAGCCAAAAACATTCAGTACTTC. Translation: CASTPDLRAKNIQYF.

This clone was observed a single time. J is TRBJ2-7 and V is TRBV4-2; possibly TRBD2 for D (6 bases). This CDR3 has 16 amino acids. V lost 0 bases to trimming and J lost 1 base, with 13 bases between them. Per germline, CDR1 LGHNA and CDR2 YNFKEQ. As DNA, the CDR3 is TGTGCCAGCAGCCAAGATAGGCTAGCGCCGTCCTACGAGCAGTACTTC. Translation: CASSQDRLAPSYEQYF.

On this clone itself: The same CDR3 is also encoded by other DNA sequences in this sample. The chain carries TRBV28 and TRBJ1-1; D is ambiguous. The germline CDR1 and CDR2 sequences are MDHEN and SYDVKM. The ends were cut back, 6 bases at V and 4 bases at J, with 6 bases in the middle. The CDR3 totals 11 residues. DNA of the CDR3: TGTGCCAGCAGGGGTCGCACTGAAGCTTTCTTT. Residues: CASRGRTEAFF.

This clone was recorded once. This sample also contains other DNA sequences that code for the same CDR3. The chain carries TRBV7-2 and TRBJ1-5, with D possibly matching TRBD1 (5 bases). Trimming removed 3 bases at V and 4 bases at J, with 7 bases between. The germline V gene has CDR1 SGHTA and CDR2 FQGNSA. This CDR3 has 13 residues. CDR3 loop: CASSFGGNQPQHF. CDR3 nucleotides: TGTGCCAGCAGCTTCGGGGGGAATCAGCCCCAGCATTTT.

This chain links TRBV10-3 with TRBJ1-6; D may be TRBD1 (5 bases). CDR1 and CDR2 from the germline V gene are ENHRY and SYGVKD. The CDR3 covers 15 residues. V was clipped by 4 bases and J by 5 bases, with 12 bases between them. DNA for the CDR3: TGTGCCATCAGTGGGGACGGAATAAATAATTCACCCCTCCACTTT. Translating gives CAISGDGINNSPLHF.